The clone carrying this TCR beta chain was counted only a few times. Its antigen remains unidentified. The source material, RNA transcripts, was used to amplify TCR beta CDR3 regions. Carried out on the TCR CDR3, a first-round RT-PCR used the HTBI primer set. TCRdb called the multiplex PCR reads again in MiXCR, with one record for every CDR3 protein. Here the sample spans 550,000 to 850,000 distinct CDR3 sequences, roughly 20% being singletons. Predating any ophthalmopathy symptoms, the blood sample was taken at first hyperthyroidism diagnosis. The data originate from a study of T cells in Graves' hyperthyroidism and ophthalmopathy. At the level of the study: Peripheral blood sampling occurred at initial diagnosis, before any treatment.

Findings and caveats of the study: Ophthalmopathy was identified by the model a median about 6 months ahead of onset. Most clonotypes that expanded in the thyroid above 0.001 also showed up in blood.

Germline V lookup: CDR1 MNHEY, CDR2 SVGAGI. V dropped 4 bases and J dropped 3; count of bases not matched to a gene: 5. This CDR3 spans 15 amino acids. This TCR was sampled from a woman aged 50 to 65 with Graves' hyperthyroidism that later progressed to Graves' ophthalmopathy. V gene TRBV6-5 combines with J gene TRBJ1-2, with TRBD1 matching over 10 bases. Sequenced: blood. CDR3 protein: CASSSGTGEDYGYTF. The CDR3 DNA sequence: TGTGCCAGCAGTTCCGGGACAGGGGAGGACTATGGCTACACCTTC.